This T cell receptor beta chain was documented in a study of CD8 T cells in ankylosing spondylitis. General observations from the study: It was reported that disease-linked clones were significantly enriched in matched ankylosing spondylitis synovial fluid. The study identified a TCR beta motif of fewer than 10 highly homologous variants that appeared characteristic of ankylosing spondylitis blood.

Libraries for TCR beta were made by quantitative 5'-RACE with molecular barcodes. TCRdb recomputed calls from the 5' RACE reads with MiXCR, one row per CDR3 protein. The table records 250,000 to 400,000 distinct CDR3 sequences, around a tenth of them present only once. This clonotype has ten or more counts. The antigen remains unidentified. One end of the junction varies from germline; a read error may be responsible. The sequenced sample consisted of blood, either unsorted or a sorted T cell fraction (not recorded which). The receptor's source is a female donor with ankylosing spondylitis or in good health (not recorded which).

CDR3: CASSLGTSPDTQYF. The CDR3 DNA reads TGTGCTAGCAGCTTGGGGACCTCACCAGATACGCAGTATTTT. The V call is TRBV7-7, the J call TRBJ2-3, with D perhaps assigned TRBD1 or TRBD2 (5 bases each). Germline CDR1 SSHAT, CDR2 FNYEAQ (reference sequence). CDR3 length: 14 residues.